The next 28 T cell receptor beta chains were all read from a single sample in a study of blood T cells in healthy people across ages. A sample-barcoded 5' primer and a J-beta primer mix were used in a second PCR of about 7 to 11 cycles. TCRdb fed the 5' RACE reads into MiXCR, producing one record per CDR3 protein. The sample lists 600,000 to 850,000 distinct CDR3 sequences, approximately 25% seen once, with 9.4% in the top ten. These data were likewise used in another study, on T cells of mothers and their children.

The material sequenced was blood. These receptors were collected from a boy between 10 and 17 years old in good health.

The chain couples TRBV7-3 to TRBJ1-1, with 7 bases matching TRBD1. This CDR3 spans 15 amino acids. Trimming took 2 bases from V and 3 from J; bases not matched to a gene: 6. Germline V CDR1 and CDR2: SGHTA, FQGTGA. CDR3 DNA: TGTGCCAGCAGCTTAGGCTATACAGGGGACACTGAAGCTTTCTTT. This gives the protein CASSLGYTGDTEAFF.

This clonotype showed up just a few times. The J gene is TRBJ2-7, the V gene TRBV7-2; 8 nucleotides align to TRBD1. The V segment lost 0 bases and the J segment 7 bases; nucleotides outside the gene matches: 8. CDR1 and CDR2 (germline): SGHTA, FQGNSA. This CDR3 is 15 amino acids long. Here the CDR3 DNA reads TGTGCCAGCAGCTTAGCGGAGCAGGGGGCAAGAGAGCAGTACTTC. Translating gives CASSLAEQGAREQYF.

There are a few counts of this clonotype. The gene calls are TRBV27 and TRBJ2-1, with TRBD2 matching over 13 bases. CDR1 is MNHEY, CDR2 SMNVEV, per germline (reference sequence). This CDR3 contains 15 residues. J gave up 6 bases and V 5 bases, and 4 bases lay outside the gene matches. The chain's CDR3 is CASSLTSGRANEQFF. For the CDR3, the DNA is TGTGCCAGCAGTCTCACTAGCGGGAGGGCCAATGAGCAGTTCTTC.

This chain links TRBV7-2 with TRBJ2-1; D remains unclear. The CDR3 runs 15 residues. V was pared by 5 bases and J by 7 bases, with 18 bases between. Germline loops: CDR1 SGHTA, CDR2 FQGNSA. The CDR3 DNA follows: TGTGCCAGCAGCCAAGGAACGTCCTCCTGGAATGAGCAGTTCTTC. Its translation is CASSQGTSSWNEQFF.

The V call is TRBV3-1, the J call TRBJ2-1; 11 nucleotides line up with TRBD2. CDR1 is LGHDT, CDR2 YNNKEL, per germline (reference sequence). The CDR3 is 16 residues long. V trimming: 3 bases; J trimming: 8 bases; junction bases outside the gene matches: 9. Here the CDR3 reads CASSQARLAGRDEQFF. The CDR3 nucleotides are TGTGCCAGCAGCCAGGCCCGACTAGCGGGGAGGGATGAGCAGTTCTTC.

The chain carries TRBV5-1 and TRBJ2-3; 8 bases are shared with TRBD2. V shed 3 bases, J shed 4 bases, and the junction held 10 bases outside the gene matches. There are 16 residues in the CDR3. Germline-derived CDR1 and CDR2 are SGHRS and YFSETQ. The CDR3 is CASSSQAGGRSDTQYF. CDR3 bases: TGCGCCAGCAGCTCTCAGGCGGGGGGAAGATCAGATACGCAGTATTTT.

The chain combines TRBV11-1 with TRBJ2-2, with TRBD2 as a possible D gene (5 bases). V was shortened by 6 bases and J by 8 bases, with 13 bases between the two germline ends. CDR3 length: 13 amino acids. Germline lookup yields CDR1 SGHAT and CDR2 FQDESV (reference sequence). The CDR3 DNA is TGTGCCAGCAGGCAAGCTAGCTCAGGGGAGCTGTTTTTT. Translated, it gives CASRQASSGELFF.

V usage is TRBV4-3 and J usage is TRBJ2-7; the D gene is possibly TRBD2 (6 bases). This CDR3 has 15 amino acids. The V gene lost 0 bases and the J gene lost 2 bases, with 11 bases spanning the gap. CDR1 is LGHNA and CDR2 is YSLEER in the germline V gene. CDR3 DNA sequence: TGCGCCAGCAGCCAAGAAGGTAGCGGCACCTACGAGCAGTACTTC. Translating gives CASSQEGSGTYEQYF.

This clonotype was seen just once. This rearrangement joins TRBV20-1 to TRBJ2-5, with 7 bases matching TRBD2. Germline V gene data show CDR1 as DFQATT and CDR2 as SNEGSKA (reference sequence). The CDR3 has 15 residues. Unmatched junction bases numbered 10, after V lost 4 bases and J lost 2 bases. This CDR3 reads CSATGWGGEQETQYF. The CDR3 DNA follows: TGCAGTGCTACAGGTTGGGGGGGGGAACAAGAGACCCAGTACTTC.

The rearrangement joins TRBV28 to TRBJ2-5; no clear D gene. CDR1 is MDHEN, CDR2 SYDVKM, per germline. CDR3 length: 12 residues. The ends were cut back, 6 bases at V and 2 bases at J, with 7 bases in the middle. Written as DNA, the CDR3 is TGTGCCAGCAGGCTCTCTCAAGAGACCCAGTACTTC. It codes for CASRLSQETQYF.

The DNA of the CDR3 is TGTGCCAGCAGCGTAGGGGGGGGGACAGGGGGCAAATTAGCGGGTACTTACAATGAGCAGTTCTTC. It specifies CASSVGGGTGGKLAGTYNEQFF. This chain connects TRBV9 to TRBJ2-5, with 12 bases identical to TRBD1. The J call may be mistaken, given a closer DNA end match to TRBJ2-1. CDR1 SGDLS and CDR2 YYNGEE come from the germline V gene. The CDR3 contains 22 residues.

The chain combines TRBV12-3 or TRBV12-4 with TRBJ2-2; no clear D. There are 13 residues in the CDR3. Deletions cut 8 bases from V and 6 bases from J, with 13 bases between. The CDR3 region is CASSRLLSGELFF. The DNA of the CDR3 is TGTGCCAGCTCCCGACTGCTATCCGGGGAGCTGTTTTTT.

The J gene is TRBJ1-1, the V gene TRBV3-1, with TRBD1 matching 7 bases. V was pared by 4 bases and J by 11 bases, with 7 bases of the junction left unmatched. Germline-derived CDR1 and CDR2 are LGHDT and YNNKEL (reference sequence). CDR3 length: 12 amino acids. CDR3: CASSRGTVVAFF. The DNA of the CDR3 is TGTGCCAGCAGCCGAGGGACAGTTGTGGCTTTCTTT.

This clonotype was observed a few times. This chain joins TRBV29-1 and TRBJ2-1; D is unclear. Germline lookup yields CDR1 SQVTM and CDR2 ANQGSEA. The CDR3 sequence is 10 residues long. The CDR3 is CSGLGNEQFF. DNA of the CDR3: TGCAGTGGGCTTGGGAATGAGCAGTTCTTC.

This clonotype came up a few times. The J gene is TRBJ1-1, the V gene TRBV5-1, with D possibly matching TRBD1 (6 bases). The CDR3 totals 14 residues. Germline lookup yields CDR1 SGHRS and CDR2 YFSETQ. V lost 3 bases to trimming and J lost 6 bases, with 15 bases between them. The CDR3 region has the DNA TGCGCCAGCAGCTCGGGGGACACCCCCGCTGAAGCTTTCTTT. Its protein is CASSSGDTPAEAFF.

V usage is TRBV3-1 and J usage is TRBJ2-1; weak D call: TRBD2 (5 bases). V was cut by 0 bases and J by 4 bases, with 7 bases left in between. The CDR3 has 14 residues. Per germline, CDR1 LGHDT and CDR2 YNNKEL (reference sequence). The CDR3 reads CASSQEPGYNEQFF. CDR3 nucleotides: TGTGCCAGCAGCCAAGAGCCGGGGTACAATGAGCAGTTCTTC.

Ten or more counts support this clonotype. The chain links TRBV7-8 to TRBJ2-2; a possible D gene is TRBD1 (5 bases). Germline V gene lookup returns CDR1 SGHVS and CDR2 FQNEAQ. There are 14 residues in the CDR3. Trimming pared 1 base from V and 6 bases from J, leaving 9 bases between. CDR3 amino acids: CASSLGGGSGELFF. The CDR3 DNA reads as TGTGCCAGCAGCTTAGGGGGCGGATCCGGGGAGCTGTTTTTT.

The V call is TRBV11-2, the J call TRBJ1-2; a possible D gene is TRBD1 (5 bases). The CDR3 covers 13 residues. Between the trimmed V and J ends, which lost 2 bases and 4 bases, there was a span of 8 bases. The V gene's germline CDR1 is SGHAT and CDR2 FQNNGV. The CDR3 coding sequence is TGTGCCAGCAGCTTACCCGGGGCCTATGGCTACACCTTC. This encodes CASSLPGAYGYTF.

This clonotype turned up a few times. The rearrangement joins TRBV24-1 to TRBJ2-3; TRBD1 or TRBD2 may be the D gene (5 bases each). This CDR3 is built from 15 residues. The V and J ends lost 6 bases and 4 bases respectively, with 16 bases between them. CDR1 is KGHDR and CDR2 is SFDVKD in the germline V gene. The CDR3 region is CATSLGTTRADTQYF. In DNA, the CDR3 is TGTGCCACCAGTCTCGGGACGACCAGGGCAGATACGCAGTATTTT.

A word on this clonotype: One end of the junction varies from germline; a read error may be responsible. V usage is TRBV13 and J usage is TRBJ2-1; 7 nucleotides line up with TRBD1. The CDR3 sequence is 11 residues long. Germline V lookup: CDR1 PRHDT, CDR2 FYEKMQ (reference sequence). The CDR3 loop is CAGSTGDEQFF. CDR3 DNA sequence: TGTGCCGGCAGTACAGGGGATGAGCAGTTCTTC.

The chain couples TRBV6-5 to TRBJ2-1; the D call may be TRBD1 or TRBD2 (5 bases each). The V gene's germline CDR1 is MNHEY and CDR2 SVGAGI. The V gene lost 6 bases and the J gene lost 6 bases, with 18 bases spanning the gap. CDR3 length: 15 amino acids. The CDR3 region has the DNA TGTGCCAGCAGCCCCATGGGGGAGAATTCCAATGAGCAGTTCTTC. It is translated as CASSPMGENSNEQFF.

This clonotype turned up a few times. The chain is built from TRBV19 and TRBJ1-5, with TRBD1 identical over 9 bases. Germline V lookup: CDR1 LNHDA, CDR2 SQIVND (reference sequence). CDR3 length: 14 amino acids. Trimming at V came to 6 bases and at J to 6 bases, leaving 6 bases not matched to a gene. CDR3 coding DNA: TGTGCCAGTAGACAGGGGGCGCAAGGTCAGCCCCAGCATTTT. Its protein is CASRQGAQGQPQHF.

This chain uses TRBV7-9 with TRBJ1-1, with D perhaps TRBD1 (6 bases). This CDR3 is 14 amino acids long. CDR1 and CDR2 (germline): SEHNR, FQNEAQ (reference sequence). V gave up 1 base and J gave up 4 bases, with 10 bases separating them. As DNA, the CDR3 is TGTGCCAGCAGCTTAGAACAGGGAACCACTGAAGCTTTCTTT. Translating gives CASSLEQGTTEAFF.

This clonotype came up many times. The chain couples TRBV11-2 to TRBJ2-3; 10 bases fit TRBD2. V lost 4 bases, J lost 0 bases, and 1 base stayed unmatched. Germline-derived CDR1 and CDR2 are SGHAT and FQNNGV. The CDR3 loop spans 15 amino acids. This CDR3 reads CASSSTSGSTDTQYF. CDR3 DNA: TGTGCCAGCAGCTCGACTAGCGGGAGCACAGATACGCAGTATTTT.

The sample holds a few counts of this clonotype. The rearrangement links TRBV5-5 to TRBJ1-1; D ambiguous. The V and J ends lost 2 bases and 1 base respectively, with 9 bases between them. The CDR3 covers 14 residues. The germline V gene has CDR1 SGHKS and CDR2 YYEKEE (reference sequence). The DNA of the CDR3 is TGTGCCAGCAGCTTCATGATAGAGAACACTGAAGCTTTCTTT. It encodes CASSFMIENTEAFF.

This clonotype was recorded a few times. The chain couples TRBV28 to TRBJ2-5; D possibly corresponds to TRBD1 (6 bases). Trimming stripped 6 bases from V and 11 bases from J, with 16 bases between. The CDR3 is made up of 12 amino acids. Germline loops: CDR1 MDHEN, CDR2 SYDVKM. CDR3 sequence reads: CASSVGAREQYF. The DNA for the CDR3 is TGTGCCAGCAGCGTGGGGGCGAGGGAGCAGTACTTC.

The rearrangement uses TRBV7-2 and TRBJ1-1; possibly TRBD1 for D (5 bases). V was clipped by 7 bases and J by 2 bases, with 11 bases between them. The CDR3 is 13 amino acids. CDR1 and CDR2 from the germline V gene are SGHTA and FQGNSA. The CDR3 is CASTLGRNTEAFF. The CDR3 coding sequence is TGTGCCAGCACTTTGGGGCGAAACACTGAAGCTTTCTTT.

The rearrangement joins TRBV6-2 or TRBV6-3 to TRBJ2-5; D is uncertain. Near its end, the DNA agrees better with TRBJ2-7, so the J call may be wrong. This CDR3 is built from 16 residues. Germline lookup yields CDR1 MNHEY and CDR2 SVGEGT. The CDR3 reads CASSYSESVPSYEQYF. CDR3 DNA sequence: TGTGCCAGCAGTTACTCGGAGAGTGTTCCCTCCTACGAGCAGTACTTC.